This entry is about one T cell receptor (beta chain). What it binds is unknown. A read error may produce the germline difference seen at one junction end. The data are from a study of regulatory dendritic cells for organ transplantation. Sorted subsets were CFSE-labeled and cultured approximately 5 days with allogeneic dendritic cells. Here immunoSEQ multiplex PCR was the method, and the copy in TCRdb shows in-frame clones only, minus some. This sample carries about 20,000 clones, 80% to 90% of them seen once, and the ten largest clones take 0.55% to 0.75%. The CDR3 runs 17 residues. Germline CDR1 is SSHAT and CDR2 is FNYEAQ (reference sequence).

The chain uses TRBV7-7 and TRBJ2-5, with 13 bases identical to TRBD2. The receptor's source is a human donor in good health. Input material: naive CD4+ T cells from blood cultured with regulatory dendritic cells. The subset was: CD45RA+ naive T cells. The CDR3 nucleotides read TGTGCTAGCAGCCTGGGACTAGCGGGGAGGGGACTAGAGACCCAGTACTTC. This encodes CASSLGLAGRGLETQYF.